This T cell receptor beta chain derives from a study of blood T cells in healthy people across ages. A second PCR, run for about 7 to 11 cycles, used a sample-barcoded 5' primer plus a J-beta primer mix. TCRdb passed the 5' RACE reads through MiXCR, listing each CDR3 protein once. In the table there are around 970,000 distinct CDR3 sequences, around 54% of which are singletons. The CDR3 consists of 13 residues. Trimming stripped 7 bases from V and 0 bases from J, with 10 bases between. The chain has TRBV12-3 or TRBV12-4 and TRBJ2-7, with a tentative D call TRBD2 (5 bases). This receptor was taken from a woman aged 55-70 years in good health. The sequenced sample consisted of blood. DNA of the CDR3: TGTGCCAGCACCCTGGGGAGCTCCTACGAGCAGTACTTC. Translating gives CASTLGSSYEQYF.